Listed below are T cell receptor beta chains from one sample, sequenced in a study of CD8 T cells in ankylosing spondylitis. MiXCR was run by TCRdb on the 5' RACE reads, yielding one entry per CDR3 protein. In the table there are approximately 200,000 distinct CDR3 sequences, roughly 13% of which are singletons. Sequencing was done on a sample of blood, either unsorted or a sorted T cell fraction (not recorded which). All receptors come from a male donor with ankylosing spondylitis or in good health (not recorded which). Each CDR3 is given with its conserved first and last residue. D genes are given only for firm matches. For some rows the clone size is stated as once, few or many, or as a class when expanded; others skip it.

.	TRBJ2-5	TRBV4-1	few	CASSQVSEETQYF	TGCGCCAGCAGCCAAGTCTCTGAAGAGACCCAGTACTTC
.	TRBJ2-1	TRBV15	many	CATSRDGPGGPYNNEQFF	TGTGCCACCAGCCGTGATGGCCCGGGGGGCCCCTACAATAATGAGCAGTTCTTC
.	TRBJ2-6	TRBV11-2	.	CASSPLGERGLRVSGANVLTF	TGTGCCAGCAGCCCCCTTGGAGAGAGGGGATTACGAGTCTCTGGGGCCAACGTCCTGACTTTC
TRBD2	TRBJ2-3	TRBV7-8	.	CASVSGTSGLSTDTQYF	TGTGCCAGCGTTTCCGGGACTAGCGGGCTAAGCACAGATACGCAGTATTTT
.	TRBJ2-1	TRBV6-1	.	CASRRTRGDEQFF	TGTGCCAGCAGAAGAACCAGGGGCGATGAGCAGTTCTTC
.	TRBJ2-7	TRBV5-6	many	CASSLTGQSAEQYF	TGTGCCAGCAGCTTGACGGGACAATCAGCCGAGCAGTACTTC
TRBD2	TRBJ2-7	TRBV20-1	many	CSARELAGGPGEQYF	TGCAGTGCTAGAGAACTAGCGGGAGGGCCGGGGGAGCAGTACTTC
TRBD1	TRBJ1-5	TRBV11-2	.	CASSLGGAGGNQPQHF	TGTGCCAGCAGCTTAGGAGGGGCAGGGGGGAATCAGCCCCAGCATTTT
.	TRBJ2-1	TRBV2	few	CASRWHADEQFF	TGTGCCAGCAGATGGCATGCGGATGAGCAGTTCTTC
.	TRBJ2-1	TRBV28	few	CASSLGRVMYNEQFF	TGTGCCAGCAGTTTAGGCAGGGTAATGTACAATGAGCAGTTCTTC
.	TRBJ1-1	TRBV10-3	many	CAISEPGGRAEAFF	TGTGCCATCAGTGAGCCGGGGGGTAGGGCTGAAGCTTTCTTT
TRBD2	TRBJ2-7	TRBV7-8	few	CASSLGLPLADSYEQYF	TGTGCCAGCAGCTTAGGACTCCCGCTAGCGGACTCCTACGAGCAGTACTTC
.	TRBJ1-5	TRBV16	few	CASSHWGMNQPQHF	TGTGCCAGCAGCCACTGGGGGATGAATCAGCCCCAGCATTTT
TRBD1	TRBJ1-1	TRBV29-1	few	CSANDRENTEAFF	TGCAGCGCCAACGACAGGGAGAACACTGAAGCTTTCTTT
.	TRBJ1-2	TRBV7-6	few	CASSLDTRGYTF	TGTGCCAGCAGCTTAGACACGCGTGGCTACACCTTC
.	TRBJ2-1	TRBV12-3/TRBV12-4	many	CASRPPGDVFYNEQFF	TGTGCCAGCAGGCCGCCGGGGGACGTATTTTACAATGAGCAGTTCTTC
TRBD2	TRBJ2-7	TRBV4-1	few	CASSPGLAGEEYF	TGCGCCAGCAGTCCGGGACTAGCGGGAGAAGAGTACTTC
.	TRBJ2-5	TRBV4-2	.	CASSQDWAREGTQYF	TGTGCCAGCAGCCAAGATTGGGCTAGAGAAGGGACCCAGTACTTC
.	TRBJ2-1	TRBV15	many	CATSSHSLYNEQFF	TGTGCCACCAGTTCCCATTCCCTCTACAATGAGCAGTTCTTC
TRBD2	TRBJ2-3	TRBV10-2	few	CASSSGTISSTDTQYF	TGCGCCAGCAGTTCCGGGACTATCTCTAGCACAGATACGCAGTATTTT
.	TRBJ2-1	TRBV24-1	few	CATRGSSYNEQFF	TGTGCCACAAGGGGAAGCTCCTACAATGAGCAGTTCTTC
TRBD1	TRBJ2-1	TRBV10-3	.	CAAGQGAYVDEQFF	TGTGCCGCCGGACAGGGGGCTTACGTCGATGAGCAGTTCTTC
.	TRBJ2-1	TRBV6-5	.	CASSYDSGAGNEQFF	TGTGCCAGCAGTTACGATTCGGGGGCAGGGAATGAGCAGTTCTTC
TRBD2	TRBJ2-1	TRBV4-1	few	CASSQDGTSGSGEQFF	TGCGCCAGCAGCCAAGACGGGACTAGCGGGAGTGGTGAGCAGTTCTTC
.	TRBJ2-1	TRBV4-1	many	CASSSLANEQFF	TGCGCCAGCAGCTCTTTAGCCAATGAGCAGTTCTTC
TRBD1	TRBJ2-7	TRBV29-1	many	CSVGGQKPYEQYF	TGCAGCGTTGGGGGACAGAAGCCCTACGAGCAGTACTTC
.	TRBJ1-1	TRBV27	few	CASRGQSVNTEAFF	TGTGCCAGCAGGGGGCAGAGCGTGAACACTGAAGCTTTCTTT
.	TRBJ2-7	TRBV27	few	CASSLGASLLDEQYF	TGTGCCAGCAGTTTAGGGGCAAGTCTTTTAGACGAGCAGTACTTC
TRBD2	TRBJ2-1	TRBV19	.	CASSGLAGDEQFF	TGTGCCAGTAGTGGGCTAGCGGGCGATGAGCAGTTCTTC
TRBD2	TRBJ2-3	TRBV3-1	.	CASSQGAMWTSGFTDTQYF	TGTGCCAGCAGCCAAGGGGCTATGTGGACTAGCGGTTTCACAGATACGCAGTATTTT
.	TRBJ2-1	TRBV9	few	CASSVGSDADSNEQFF	TGTGCCAGCAGCGTAGGGTCGGACGCGGACAGCAATGAGCAGTTCTTC
.	TRBJ2-5	TRBV14	few	CASSQRPIGGQETQYF	TGTGCCAGCAGCCAGAGGCCGATTGGGGGTCAAGAGACCCAGTACTTC
TRBD2	TRBJ2-7	TRBV20-1	few	CSARIGTSGTWESYEQYF	TGCAGTGCTAGGATCGGGACTAGCGGAACTTGGGAGTCCTACGAGCAGTACTTC
TRBD2	TRBJ2-7	TRBV20-1	.	CSARDQTSGTYEQYF	TGCAGTGCTAGAGATCAGACTAGCGGGACCTACGAGCAGTACTTC
.	TRBJ2-1	TRBV19	.	CASSIEGRFSSYNEQFF	TGTGCCAGTAGTATAGAAGGGCGGTTTAGCTCCTACAATGAGCAGTTCTTC
.	TRBJ2-2	TRBV12-3/TRBV12-4	many	CASSFIGELFF	TGTGCCAGCAGTTTTATCGGGGAGCTGTTTTTT
.	TRBJ2-5	TRBV11-2	many	CASSLIPSGEETQYF	TGTGCCAGCAGCTTAATACCATCGGGGGAAGAGACCCAGTACTTC
TRBD1	TRBJ1-1	TRBV7-6	.	CASSPEGGQGAFGTEAFF	TGTGCCAGCAGCCCCGAGGGGGGACAGGGGGCGTTTGGCACTGAAGCTTTCTTT
.	TRBJ2-3	TRBV9	few	CASSVTDTTGDTQYF	TGTGCCAGCAGCGTGACGGACACAACAGGGGATACGCAGTATTTT
TRBD2	TRBJ2-1	TRBV30	few	CAWIPAPSGSSSYNEQFF	TGTGCCTGGATTCCGGCCCCTAGCGGGTCGAGCTCCTACAATGAGCAGTTCTTC
TRBD1	TRBJ1-1	TRBV27	few	CASSTGTGSMNTEAFF	TGTGCCAGCAGTACTGGGACAGGTTCCATGAACACTGAAGCTTTCTTT
.	TRBJ2-7	TRBV5-6	.	CASSPARLTYYEQYF	TGTGCCAGCAGCCCGGCCCGTCTTACCTACTACGAGCAGTACTTC
TRBD2	TRBJ2-1	TRBV30	.	CAWILAGYNEQFF	TGTGCCTGGATTCTAGCGGGGTACAATGAGCAGTTCTTC
.	TRBJ1-1	TRBV30	many	CAWSVQMGNTEAFF	TGTGCCTGGAGTGTACAAATGGGGAACACTGAAGCTTTCTTT
.	TRBJ2-7	TRBV30	.	CAWSVGIPYEQYF	TGTGCCTGGAGTGTCGGGATACCCTACGAGCAGTACTTC